The 5 T cell receptor beta chains listed next were all sequenced from one sample in a study of Ad26.COV2.S vaccination and SARS-CoV-2 variants. Sequencing was performed with immunoSEQ multiplex PCR; in TCRdb, only in-frame clones are kept and a portion is missing. The top ten clones hold 1.5% to 2% of a sample with about 500,000 clones, 89% of them seen once. Treatment defined: roughly 19 received Ad26.COV2.S at low or high dose, single or two shots; about 5 received placebo; per-sample allocation not given. On day 63 after the first injection, vaccine and placebo recipients gave samples. The specimen was peripheral blood, collected in a trial of Ad26.COV2.S vaccine versus placebo. These receptors were taken from a person between 18 and 65 years old who received the Ad26.COV2.S COVID-19 vaccine or a placebo.

CDR3: CASSFDGQGIPGELFF. The CDR3, as DNA: TGCGCCAGCAGCTTTGACGGACAGGGTATCCCCGGGGAGCTGTTTTTT. The chain couples TRBV5-1 to TRBJ2-2, with TRBD1 identical over 8 bases. The CDR3 extends over 16 amino acids. Per germline, CDR1 SGHRS and CDR2 YFSETQ. V was pared by 2 bases and J by 6 bases, with 9 bases of the junction left unmatched.

This chain's CDR3 is CASSPRQGGGLDYGYTF. In nucleotides, the CDR3 is TGTGCCAGCAGCCCCCGACAGGGGGGTGGATTGGACTATGGCTACACCTTC. V is TRBV7-9 and J is TRBJ1-2, with TRBD1 matching over 9 bases. The germline gives CDR1 SEHNR, CDR2 FQNEAQ (reference sequence). The CDR3 covers 17 residues. The ends lost 5 bases at V and 3 bases at J; junction bases unmatched: 13.

J is TRBJ1-1 and V is TRBV5-4; D remains ambiguous. This CDR3 contains 13 residues. V lost 6 bases to trimming and J lost 5 bases, with 14 bases between them. Per the germline V gene, CDR1 is SGHNT and CDR2 is YYREEE (reference sequence). CDR3 sequence (DNA): TGTGCCAGCAAAGCAGGAGGGTATACTGAAGCTTTCTTT. Amino acid sequence: CASKAGGYTEAFF.

This clone was counted a single time. This chain connects TRBV11-2 to TRBJ1-4; the match to TRBD1 covers 7 bases. The V gene's germline CDR1 is SGHAT and CDR2 FQNNGV. With V trimmed by 4 bases and J by 10 bases, 9 bases remained unmatched. The CDR3 consists of 14 residues. This chain's CDR3 is CASSSDYRGAKLFF. Written as DNA, the CDR3 is TGTGCCAGCAGCTCGGACTACAGGGGAGCAAAACTGTTTTTT.

This chain connects TRBV28 to TRBJ2-5, with TRBD2 matching over 8 bases. Unmatched junction bases numbered 5, after V lost 3 bases and J lost 5 bases. Germline V gene lookup returns CDR1 MDHEN and CDR2 SYDVKM. This CDR3 contains 14 residues. This CDR3 reads CASSFTGGLETQYF. Here the CDR3 DNA reads TGTGCCAGCAGTTTTACGGGAGGGCTGGAGACCCAGTACTTC.